One and the same sample provided the 32 T cell receptor beta chains below, sequenced in a study of blood T cell repertoires in COVID-19. TCRdb's copy holds only in-frame clones and misses some; the assay was immunoSEQ multiplex PCR. Of roughly 200,000 clones in the sample, roughly 78% were seen once. The sample consisted of peripheral blood. Every receptor here comes from a woman older than 75 with active or convalescent COVID-19.

This clone was counted a single time. This chain uses TRBV6-2 or TRBV6-3 with TRBJ2-3; TRBD2 agrees at 9 bases. The CDR3 is made up of 16 amino acids. Per germline, CDR1 MNHEY and CDR2 SVGEGT. J gave up 3 bases and V 0 bases, and 4 bases lay outside the gene matches. The CDR3 DNA reads TGTGCCAGCAGTTACTCTTCGCGGGGGGGGACAGATACGCAGTATTTT. It yields the protein CASSYSSRGGTDTQYF.

The chain joins TRBV24-1 to TRBJ2-1, with 7 bases lining up with TRBD1. The CDR3 length is 13 residues. Germline V lookup: CDR1 KGHDR, CDR2 SFDVKD. Trimming removed 9 bases from V and 4 bases from J; junction bases left unmatched: 5. The CDR3 DNA reads as TGTGCCACCCGGGACAGCGCTTACAATGAGCAGTTCTTC. Translating gives CATRDSAYNEQFF.

This clone was seen more than once but under ten times. The chain recombines TRBV5-1 with TRBJ1-6; 8 bases fit TRBD1. In germline, CDR1 is SGHRS, CDR2 YFSETQ. CDR3 length: 15 residues. Losses at the gene ends were 4 bases for V and 8 bases for J; bases not matched to a gene: 8. The CDR3 DNA follows: TGCGCCAGCAGCCAGGGACAGGCGGGGGATTCACCCCTCCACTTT. Translated, it gives CASSQGQAGDSPLHF.

The chain links TRBV27 to TRBJ1-5, with D maybe TRBD1 (5 bases). The CDR3 length is 14 residues. V was shortened by 3 bases and J by 4 bases, with 10 bases between the two germline ends. In germline, CDR1 is MNHEY, CDR2 SMNVEV (reference sequence). This CDR3 reads CASSFARVNQPQHF. The CDR3 DNA reads as TGTGCCAGCAGTTTCGCCAGGGTGAATCAGCCCCAGCATTTT.

The table lists this clone with a count of one. This rearrangement joins TRBV5-1 to TRBJ2-5, with TRBD1 identical over 9 bases. The V gene end was trimmed by 4 bases and the J gene end by 7 bases; junction bases not matched to a gene: 8. The CDR3 spans 14 residues. Germline assignment: CDR1 SGHRS and CDR2 YFSETQ. DNA for the CDR3: TGCGCCAGCAGCCAAACAACAGGGGGCACGACCCAGTACTTC. Translated, it gives CASSQTTGGTTQYF.

This sequence joins TRBV5-1 and TRBJ1-6; tentative D call: TRBD1 (5 bases). Trimming removed 0 bases from V and 7 bases from J, with 14 bases in between. The CDR3 covers 16 residues. CDR1 is SGHRS, CDR2 YFSETQ, per germline. The chain's CDR3 is CASSLGKPRGNSPLHF. The DNA for the CDR3 is TGCGCCAGCAGCTTGGGCAAACCTAGGGGAAATTCACCCCTCCACTTT.

This sequence joins TRBV12-3 or TRBV12-4 and TRBJ1-2; 8 nucleotides agree with TRBD1. The trim removed 5 bases at V and 8 bases at J, leaving 7 bases unmatched. The CDR3 is 13 amino acids. DNA for the CDR3: TGTGCCAGCAGTCCCCCAGGGGGCAGGGGCTACACCTTC. Translation gives CASSPPGGRGYTF.

The gene calls are TRBV19 and TRBJ2-7; TRBD1 aligns across 8 bases. V was pared by 4 bases and J by 2 bases, with 4 bases of the junction left unmatched. The CDR3 sequence is 14 residues long. The germline gives CDR1 LNHDA, CDR2 SQIVND (reference sequence). CDR3 in amino acids: CASSTQGATYEQYF. In nucleotides, the CDR3 is TGTGCCAGTAGTACCCAGGGGGCAACCTACGAGCAGTACTTC. Combining the CDR3 with reference TRBV19 and TRBJ2-7 gives the whole variable domain DGGITQSPKYLFRKEGQNVTLSCEQNLNHDAMYWYRQDPGQGLRLIYYSQIVNDFQKGDIAEGYSVSREKKESFPLTVTSAQKNPTAFYLCASSTQGATYEQYFGPGTRLTVT.

The V call is TRBV7-9, the J call TRBJ1-2; 7 bases map to TRBD1. With V trimmed by 5 bases and J by 1 base, 7 bases remained unmatched. The CDR3 is made up of 15 amino acids. CDR1 SEHNR and CDR2 FQNEAQ come from the germline V gene (reference sequence). CDR3 amino acids: CASSVGTVNNYGYTF. In nucleotides, the CDR3 is TGTGCCAGCAGCGTAGGGACAGTGAATAACTATGGCTACACCTTC.

V is TRBV2 and J is TRBJ2-3, with 13 bases matching TRBD2. V trimming: 4 bases; J trimming: 6 bases; junction bases outside the gene matches: 4. The CDR3 runs 15 residues. CDR1 SNHLY and CDR2 FYNNEI come from the germline V gene. As DNA, the CDR3 is TGTGCCAGCAGTGCACTAGCGGGGGGGTGGGATACGCAGTATTTT. Translation: CASSALAGGWDTQYF.

The chain uses TRBV3-1 (or the pseudogene TRBV3-2) and TRBJ1-2; 9 bases are a match to TRBD1. CDR1 is LGHDT and CDR2 is YNNKEL in the germline V gene (reference sequence). Trimming took 4 bases from V and 1 from J; bases not matched to a gene: 10. The CDR3 covers 17 residues. In DNA, the CDR3 is TGTGCCAGCAGCCGCGGGACAGGGAGGCCAGATAACTATGGCTACACCTTC. It specifies CASSRGTGRPDNYGYTF.

The chain joins TRBV19 to TRBJ2-6; D perhaps matches TRBD1 (5 bases). Germline-derived CDR1 and CDR2 are LNHDA and SQIVND (reference sequence). CDR3 length: 16 amino acids. V shed 7 bases and J shed 0 bases, with 13 bases lying between them. The CDR3 region has the DNA TGTGCCAGTAATATCGACAGTAGCTCTGGGGCCAACGTCCTGACTTTC. It is translated as CASNIDSSSGANVLTF.

This clone appeared many times. The chain's CDR3 is CASSLERGSSYGYTF. In nucleotides, the CDR3 is TGTGCCAGCAGCTTGGAAAGGGGTAGTAGCTATGGCTACACCTTC. The chain joins TRBV5-4 to TRBJ1-2; a weak D match, TRBD1 (5 bases). The CDR3 consists of 15 residues. Trimming removed 0 bases from V and 4 bases from J, with 13 bases in between. Germline V gene lookup returns CDR1 SGHNT and CDR2 YYREEE (reference sequence).

V usage is TRBV9 and J usage is TRBJ2-2; 8 bases align to TRBD1. V lost 3 bases to trimming and J lost 1 base; unmatched junction nucleotides: 8. Germline CDR1 is SGDLS and CDR2 is YYNGEE. This CDR3 region has 17 residues. This CDR3 reads CASSAARQGRNTGELFF. The CDR3 DNA is TGTGCCAGCAGCGCGGCCCGACAGGGGAGGAACACCGGGGAGCTGTTTTTT.

The rearrangement joins TRBV4-2 to TRBJ1-3; the D is unclear. The CDR3 is 15 residues long. V shed 0 bases and J shed 0 bases, with 6 bases lying between them. CDR1 LGHNA and CDR2 YNFKEQ come from the germline V gene. The CDR3 bases are TGTGCCAGCAGCCAAGAGGCACACTCTGGAAACACCATATATTTT. Protein sequence: CASSQEAHSGNTIYF.

The chain uses TRBV4-1 and TRBJ2-7, with 9 bases that match TRBD1. This CDR3 spans 12 amino acids. J gave up 6 bases and V 7 bases, and 4 bases lay outside the gene matches. Germline CDR1 MGHRA, CDR2 YSYEKL. This chain's CDR3 is CASISDRGEQYF. The CDR3 DNA reads as TGCGCCAGCATTTCGGACAGGGGCGAGCAGTACTTC.

This clone has only one observation. CDR3 amino acids: CASSIRGTYNSPLHF. DNA for the CDR3: TGTGCCAGTAGTATCAGGGGAACCTATAATTCACCCCTCCACTTT. The V call is TRBV19, the J call TRBJ1-6, with a possible D match to TRBD1 (6 bases). V was shortened by 3 bases and J by 2 bases, with 8 bases between the two germline ends. The CDR3 runs to 15 residues. Germline values: CDR1 LNHDA, CDR2 SQIVND (reference sequence). The complete variable domain, with remaining parts taken from reference TRBV19 and TRBJ1-6, reads DGGITQSPKYLFRKEGQNVTLSCEQNLNHDAMYWYRQDPGQGLRLIYYSQIVNDFQKGDIAEGYSVSREKKESFPLTVTSAQKNPTAFYLCASSIRGTYNSPLHFGNGTRLTVT.

V gene TRBV5-4 combines with J gene TRBJ2-7; TRBD2 agrees at 10 bases. CDR3 size: 13 residues. In germline, CDR1 is SGHNT, CDR2 YYREEE (reference sequence). V shed 4 bases and J 7 bases; nucleotides not matched to a gene: 5. This chain's CDR3 is CASSVVTSGEQYF. The CDR3, as DNA: TGTGCCAGCAGCGTGGTGACTAGCGGGGAGCAGTACTTC.

The chain couples TRBV15 to TRBJ2-3; 11 bases agree with TRBD1. This CDR3 is built from 15 residues. CDR1 is LNHNV and CDR2 is YYDKDF in the germline V gene (reference sequence). With V trimmed by 7 bases and J by 3 bases, 6 bases remained unmatched. CDR3 nucleotide sequence: TGTGCCACCACTGCCGGGACAGGGGGAACAGATACGCAGTATTTT. Its translation is CATTAGTGGTDTQYF.

The V gene is TRBV28, the J gene TRBJ2-1; D possibly corresponds to TRBD1 (5 bases). Germline loops: CDR1 MDHEN, CDR2 SYDVKM. The CDR3 extends over 12 amino acids. The V end lost 8 bases, the J end lost 7 bases, and 12 bases lay between the germline ends. CDR3 DNA sequence: TGTGCCAGCGAAGGGGTTACAAATGAGCAGTTCTTC. It specifies CASEGVTNEQFF. Complete variable domain (other parts from reference TRBV28 and TRBJ2-1): DVKVTQSSRYLVKRTGEKVFLECVQDMDHENMFWYRQDPGLGLRLIYFSYDVKMKEKGDIPEGYSVSREKKERFSLILESASTNQTSMYLCASEGVTNEQFFGPGTRLTVL.

This chain links TRBV5-4 with TRBJ1-6; a weak D match, TRBD1 (5 bases). Deletions cut 0 bases from V and 3 bases from J, with 10 bases between. Germline lookup yields CDR1 SGHNT and CDR2 YYREEE (reference sequence). The CDR3 totals 16 residues. The CDR3 sequence is CASSLVGQGYNSPLHF. CDR3 sequence (DNA): TGTGCCAGCAGCTTGGTAGGTCAGGGCTATAATTCACCCCTCCACTTT.

The V call is TRBV5-1, the J call TRBJ1-2; D unclear. Germline values: CDR1 SGHRS, CDR2 YFSETQ. The V end lost 3 bases, the J end lost 1 base, and 13 bases lay between the germline ends. There are 15 residues in the CDR3. The CDR3 nucleotides read TGCGCCAGCAGCTCGCGACCGAGACTTAACTATGGCTACACCTTC. It translates to CASSSRPRLNYGYTF.

Written as DNA, the CDR3 is TGTGCCAGCAGGTTGGGCCTAGCGGGGGGGCCTATGGATACGCAGTATTTT. Its protein product is CASRLGLAGGPMDTQYF. This chain uses TRBV7-2 with TRBJ2-3; 12 bases fit TRBD2. The CDR3 runs to 17 residues. The germline V gene encodes CDR1 SGHTA and CDR2 FQGNSA. The J segment lost 6 bases and the V segment lost 6 bases, leaving 13 bases of the junction unmatched.

J is TRBJ1-5 and V is TRBV27, with a possible D match to TRBD1 (6 bases). Trimming shortened V by 5 bases and J by 0 bases, and 14 bases separated the two germline ends. Germline-derived CDR1 and CDR2 are MNHEY and SMNVEV (reference sequence). The CDR3 covers 16 residues. In DNA form, the CDR3 reads TGTGCCAGCAGTATGAGCGGACAGACTAGCAATCAGCCCCAGCATTTT. Its protein product is CASSMSGQTSNQPQHF.

The DNA for the CDR3 is TGTGCCAGCAGCCTACAGGGGAGTATTGAGACCCAGTACTTC. This encodes CASSLQGSIETQYF. The chain is built from TRBV3-1 (or the pseudogene TRBV3-2) and TRBJ2-5, with 7 bases matching TRBD1. The CDR3 loop spans 14 amino acids. The ends lost 4 bases at V and 5 bases at J; junction bases unmatched: 7. CDR1 is LGHDT, CDR2 YNNKEL, per germline (reference sequence).

This sequence joins TRBV25-1 and TRBJ1-6; D is perhaps TRBD1 (5 bases). Germline assignment: CDR1 MGHDK and CDR2 SYGVNS. The CDR3 extends over 14 amino acids. Trimming took 3 bases from V and 14 from J, leaving 17 bases between them. In DNA form, the CDR3 reads TGTGCCAGCAGTGACGGGGGTAGGGGCAGCGCCCTCCACTTT. The encoded protein is CASSDGGRGSALHF.

This chain uses TRBV19 with TRBJ1-1; TRBD1 aligns across 8 bases. This CDR3 has 14 amino acids. V lost 4 bases to trimming and J lost 10 bases; unmatched junction nucleotides: 11. CDR1 and CDR2 from the germline V gene are LNHDA and SQIVND (reference sequence). DNA for the CDR3: TGTGCCAGTAGTACCTTAAGTTACGGACAGGGAGCTTTCTTT. Translation gives CASSTLSYGQGAFF. The whole variable domain, remainder taken from reference TRBV19 and TRBJ1-1, is DGGITQSPKYLFRKEGQNVTLSCEQNLNHDAMYWYRQDPGQGLRLIYYSQIVNDFQKGDIAEGYSVSREKKESFPLTVTSAQKNPTAFYLCASSTLSYGQGAFFGQGTRLTVV.

This clone was detected only a few times. CDR3 bases: TGTGCCAGTAGTATATCACGGGGGGCCCAGCATTTT. Translation: CASSISRGAQHF. This rearrangement joins TRBV19 to TRBJ1-5, with D tentatively TRBD1 (5 bases). Trimming took off 2 bases at V and 11 bases at J, with 10 bases between the two ends. The CDR3 is 12 amino acids. CDR1 is LNHDA and CDR2 is SQIVND in the germline V gene (reference sequence).

The gene calls are TRBV3-1 (or the pseudogene TRBV3-2) and TRBJ1-2; 7 bases line up with TRBD1. CDR1 LGHDT and CDR2 YNNKEL come from the germline V gene (reference sequence). The V segment lost 3 bases and the J segment 8 bases; nucleotides outside the gene matches: 9. The CDR3 is made up of 14 amino acids. In DNA form, the CDR3 reads TGTGCCAGCAGCCACCGATACAGGGGTAACGGCTACACCTTC. It yields the protein CASSHRYRGNGYTF.

This CDR3 is CASSLGQAKGRFNTEAFF. The CDR3 coding sequence is TGTGCCAGCAGCTTGGGACAGGCCAAGGGGAGATTTAACACTGAAGCTTTCTTT. The rearrangement uses TRBV11-2 and TRBJ1-1; 8 nucleotides line up with TRBD1. The CDR3 is 18 residues long. The V gene end was trimmed by 3 bases and the J gene end by 2 bases; junction bases not matched to a gene: 14. Per the germline V gene, CDR1 is SGHAT and CDR2 is FQNNGV.

This clone was seen a handful of times. The chain uses TRBV6-5 and TRBJ1-2, with 8 bases matching TRBD1. The germline gives CDR1 MNHEY, CDR2 SVGAGI. This CDR3 spans 14 amino acids. Trimming took 5 bases from V and 3 from J; bases not matched to a gene: 5. This chain's CDR3 is CASSPQGGYYGYTF. DNA of the CDR3: TGTGCCAGCAGTCCACAGGGGGGATACTATGGCTACACCTTC.

The chain is built from TRBV6-2 or TRBV6-3 and TRBJ1-2, with TRBD1 identical over 9 bases. This CDR3 spans 15 amino acids. The V gene's germline CDR1 is MNHEY and CDR2 SVGEGT. Trimming at V came to 5 bases and at J to 8 bases, leaving 12 bases not matched to a gene. CDR3 amino acids: CASSRTGQGSSGYTF. CDR3 in DNA: TGTGCCAGCAGTAGAACAGGACAGGGGAGTTCGGGCTACACCTTC.